This T cell receptor beta chain was sequenced during a study of kidney transplant recipient with SARS-CoV-2 infection. This clonotype has just a few counts. TCRdb passed the reads through MiXCR, listing each CDR3 protein once. This sample yields under 250,000 distinct CDR3 sequences, of which 29% are seen a single time; less than 8.5% belongs to the top ten. V trimming: 4 bases; J trimming: 4 bases; junction bases outside the gene matches: 4. CDR3 length: 14 amino acids. CDR1 is MDHEN and CDR2 is SYDVKM in the germline V gene. The input for sequencing was a blood sample, taken at baseline and on day 111 from a kidney transplant recipient. The rearrangement joins TRBV28 to TRBJ2-5, with 9 bases fitting TRBD1. The sequence came from a male patient between 25 and 39 years old who had COVID-19 and was a kidney transplant recipient. Some T cells may possibly be graft donor cells. For the CDR3, the DNA is TGTGCCAGCAGTTCCCGGGACAGGGTAGAGACCCAGTACTTC. Encoded protein: CASSSRDRVETQYF.